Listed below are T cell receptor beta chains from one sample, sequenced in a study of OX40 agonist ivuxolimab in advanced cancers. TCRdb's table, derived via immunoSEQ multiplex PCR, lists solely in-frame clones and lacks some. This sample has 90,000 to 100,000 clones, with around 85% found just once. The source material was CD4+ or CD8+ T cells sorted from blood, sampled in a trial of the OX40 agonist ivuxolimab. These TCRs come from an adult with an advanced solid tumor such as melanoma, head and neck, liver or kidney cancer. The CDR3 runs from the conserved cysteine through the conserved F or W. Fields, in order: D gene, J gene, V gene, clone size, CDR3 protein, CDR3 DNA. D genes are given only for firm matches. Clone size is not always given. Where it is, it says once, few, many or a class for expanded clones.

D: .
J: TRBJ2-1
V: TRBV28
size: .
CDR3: CASSFSGSTGRNEQFF
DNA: TGTGCCAGCAGTTTCTCCGGGTCGACAGGGAGGAATGAGCAGTTCTTC

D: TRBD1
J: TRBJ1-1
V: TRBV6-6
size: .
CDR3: CVTGGGTEAFF
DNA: TGTGTCACAGGGGGCGGGACTGAAGCTTTCTTT

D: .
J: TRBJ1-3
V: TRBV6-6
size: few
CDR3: CASSPQGNTIYF
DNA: TGTGCCAGCAGTCCTCAGGGAAACACCATATATTTT

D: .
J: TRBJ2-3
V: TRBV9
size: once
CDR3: CASSVGLRPLTDTQYF
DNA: TGTGCCAGCAGCGTAGGATTGCGACCGCTTACAGATACGCAGTATTTT

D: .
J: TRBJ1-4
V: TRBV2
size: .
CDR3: CASSEVGATNEKLFF
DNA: TGTGCCAGCAGCGAGGTGGGCGCAACTAATGAAAAACTGTTTTTT

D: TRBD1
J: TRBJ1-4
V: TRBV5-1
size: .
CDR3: CASSLGQQGGEEKLFF
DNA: TGCGCCAGCAGCCTAGGACAACAGGGGGGAGAAGAAAAACTGTTTTTT

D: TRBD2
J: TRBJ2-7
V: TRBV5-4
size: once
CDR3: CASSPQAGGTGEQYF
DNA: TGTGCCAGCAGCCCCCAAGCGGGAGGGACGGGCGAGCAGTACTTC

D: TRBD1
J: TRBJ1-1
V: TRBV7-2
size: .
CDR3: CASSLRQGDRAFF
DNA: TGTGCCAGCAGCTTGAGGCAGGGGGATCGGGCTTTCTTT

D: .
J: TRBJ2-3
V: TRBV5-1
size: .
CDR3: CASSWGTSYGGSTDTQYF
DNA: TGCGCCAGCAGCTGGGGGACTTCCTATGGCGGGAGCACAGATACGCAGTATTTT

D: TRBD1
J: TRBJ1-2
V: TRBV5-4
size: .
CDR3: CASSSRGTGSLYGYTF
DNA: TGTGCCAGCAGCTCCCGAGGGACAGGATCATTATATGGCTACACCTTC

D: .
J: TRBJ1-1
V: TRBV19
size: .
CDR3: CASSYARGRNTEAFF
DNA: TGTGCCAGTAGTTACGCCAGGGGCCGGAACACTGAAGCTTTCTTT

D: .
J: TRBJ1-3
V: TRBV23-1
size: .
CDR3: CASRPTYSGNTIYF
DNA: TGCGCCAGCAGGCCGACTTACTCTGGAAACACCATATATTTT

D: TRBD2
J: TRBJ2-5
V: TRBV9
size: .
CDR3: CASSTTGTPNGGAQYF
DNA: TGTGCCAGCAGCACCACCGGGACTCCAAACGGGGGGGCCCAGTACTTC

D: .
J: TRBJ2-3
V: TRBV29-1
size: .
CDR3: CSVRRLSLTDTQYF
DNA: TGCAGCGTCCGCAGACTGTCTCTCACAGATACGCAGTATTTT

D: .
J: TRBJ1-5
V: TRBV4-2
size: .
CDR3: CASSPSGGAADQPQHF
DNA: TGTGCCAGCAGCCCGTCCGGGGGGGCGGCCGACCAGCCCCAGCATTTT

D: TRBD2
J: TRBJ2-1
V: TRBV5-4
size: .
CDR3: CASSLAGGRRDEQFF
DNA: TGTGCCAGCAGCTTAGCGGGAGGGAGGAGGGATGAGCAGTTCTTC

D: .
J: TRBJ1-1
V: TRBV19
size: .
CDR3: CASNILGRGTEAFF
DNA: TGTGCCAGTAACATCCTAGGGAGGGGAACTGAAGCTTTCTTT

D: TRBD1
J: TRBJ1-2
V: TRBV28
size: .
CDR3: CASRAGGQSGYTF
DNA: TGTGCCAGCCGTGCAGGGGGGCAAAGTGGCTACACCTTC

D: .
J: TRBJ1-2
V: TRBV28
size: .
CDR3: CASTIQGDGYTF
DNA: TGTGCCAGCACTATACAGGGAGATGGCTACACCTTC

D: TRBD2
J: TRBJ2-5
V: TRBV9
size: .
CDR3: CASSVGLGQETQYF
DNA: TGTGCCAGCAGCGTTGGACTAGGGCAAGAGACCCAGTACTTC

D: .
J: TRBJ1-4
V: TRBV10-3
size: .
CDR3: CAIGSGMANEKLFF
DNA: TGTGCCATCGGATCGGGTATGGCTAATGAAAAACTGTTTTTT

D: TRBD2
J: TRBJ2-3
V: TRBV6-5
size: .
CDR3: CASSYLSGSVDTQYF
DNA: TGTGCCAGCAGTTACTTGAGCGGGAGTGTAGATACGCAGTATTTT

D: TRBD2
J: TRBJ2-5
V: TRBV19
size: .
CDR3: CASKTGVSGTAQYF
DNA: TGTGCCAGTAAAACGGGGGTTAGCGGGACGGCCCAGTACTTC

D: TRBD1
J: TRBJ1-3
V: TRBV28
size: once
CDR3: CASSSGGSVSGNTIYF
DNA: TGTGCCAGCAGTTCAGGGGGCAGTGTCTCTGGAAACACCATATATTTT

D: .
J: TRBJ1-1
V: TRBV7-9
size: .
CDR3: CASSPLMGWGTEAFF
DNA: TGTGCCAGCAGCCCCCTTATGGGCTGGGGGACTGAAGCTTTCTTT

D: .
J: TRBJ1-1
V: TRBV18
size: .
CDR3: CASSDEGDTEAFF
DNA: TGTGCCAGCTCCGACGAGGGCGACACTGAAGCTTTCTTT

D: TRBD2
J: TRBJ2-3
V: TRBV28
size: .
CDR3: CASSSSASGGTDTQYF
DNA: TGTGCCAGCAGCTCTTCTGCTAGCGGGGGCACAGATACGCAGTATTTT

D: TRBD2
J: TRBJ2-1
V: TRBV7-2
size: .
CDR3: CASSPKREVLYNEQFF
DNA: TGTGCCAGCAGCCCAAAGCGGGAGGTTCTCTACAATGAGCAGTTCTTC

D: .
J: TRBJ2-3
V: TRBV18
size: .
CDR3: CASSPDLSSTDTQYF
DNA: TGTGCCAGCTCACCTGACCTATCTAGCACAGATACGCAGTATTTT